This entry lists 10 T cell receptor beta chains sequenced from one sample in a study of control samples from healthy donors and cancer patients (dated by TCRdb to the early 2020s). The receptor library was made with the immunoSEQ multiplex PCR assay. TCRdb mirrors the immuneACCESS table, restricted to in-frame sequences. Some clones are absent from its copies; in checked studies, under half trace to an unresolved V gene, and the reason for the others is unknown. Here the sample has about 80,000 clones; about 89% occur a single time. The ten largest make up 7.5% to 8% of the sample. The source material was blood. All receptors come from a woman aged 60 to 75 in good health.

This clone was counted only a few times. CDR3 sequence: CASSLRRGGPYWDTQYF. In nucleotides, the CDR3 is TGTGCCAGCAGCTTAAGGCGGGGGGGCCCGTATTGGGATACGCAGTATTTT. V and J are TRBV11-3 and TRBJ2-3, with 9 bases identical to TRBD2. The CDR3 runs 17 residues. With V trimmed by 2 bases and J by 6 bases, 12 bases remained unmatched. Germline CDR1 SGHNT, CDR2 YENEEA.

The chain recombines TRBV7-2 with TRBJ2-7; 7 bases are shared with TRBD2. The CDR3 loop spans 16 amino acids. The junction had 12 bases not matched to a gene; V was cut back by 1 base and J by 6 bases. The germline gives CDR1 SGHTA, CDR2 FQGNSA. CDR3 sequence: CASSLGAGLVEPEQYF. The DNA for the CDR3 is TGTGCCAGCAGCTTAGGGGCAGGACTAGTAGAACCCGAGCAGTACTTC.

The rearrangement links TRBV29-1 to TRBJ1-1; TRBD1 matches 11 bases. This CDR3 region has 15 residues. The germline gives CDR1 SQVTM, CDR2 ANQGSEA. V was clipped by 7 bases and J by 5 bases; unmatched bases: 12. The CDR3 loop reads CSAATPGQGDTEAFF. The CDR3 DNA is TGCAGCGCTGCCACCCCGGGACAGGGGGATACTGAAGCTTTCTTT.

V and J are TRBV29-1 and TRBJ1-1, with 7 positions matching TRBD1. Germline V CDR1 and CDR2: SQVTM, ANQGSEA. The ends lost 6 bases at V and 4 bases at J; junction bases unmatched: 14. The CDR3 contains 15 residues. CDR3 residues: CSVENRGPRGTEAFF. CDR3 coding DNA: TGCAGCGTGGAAAACAGGGGCCCCCGGGGCACTGAAGCTTTCTTT.

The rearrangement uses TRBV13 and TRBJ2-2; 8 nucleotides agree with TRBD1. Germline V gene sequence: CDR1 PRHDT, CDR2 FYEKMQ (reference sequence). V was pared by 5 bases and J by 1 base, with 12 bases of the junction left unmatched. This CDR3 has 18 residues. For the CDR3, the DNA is TGTGCCAGCAGCGAAACTTTCATCGGGACAGGGAACACCGGGGAGCTGTTTTTT. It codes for CASSETFIGTGNTGELFF. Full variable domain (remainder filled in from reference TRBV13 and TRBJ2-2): AAGVIQSPRHLIKEKRETATLKCYPIPRHDTVYWYQQGPGQDPQFLISFYEKMQSDKGSIPDRFSAQQFSDYHSELNMSSLELGDSALYFCASSETFIGTGNTGELFFGEGSRLTVL.

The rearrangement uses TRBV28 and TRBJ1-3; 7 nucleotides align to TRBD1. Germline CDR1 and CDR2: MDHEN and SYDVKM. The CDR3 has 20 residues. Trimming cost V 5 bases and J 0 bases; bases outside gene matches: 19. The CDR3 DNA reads TGTGCCAGCAGTCGTACCCAATTATACCGACAGGGCCTCTCTGGAAACACCATATATTTT. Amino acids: CASSRTQLYRQGLSGNTIYF.

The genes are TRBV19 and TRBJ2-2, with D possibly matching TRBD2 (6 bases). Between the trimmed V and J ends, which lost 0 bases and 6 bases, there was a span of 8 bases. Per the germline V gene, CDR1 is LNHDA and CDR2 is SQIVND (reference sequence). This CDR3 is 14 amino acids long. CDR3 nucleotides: TGTGCCAGTAGTATAGAGGGGGGAGCCGGGGAGCTGTTTTTT. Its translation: CASSIEGGAGELFF.

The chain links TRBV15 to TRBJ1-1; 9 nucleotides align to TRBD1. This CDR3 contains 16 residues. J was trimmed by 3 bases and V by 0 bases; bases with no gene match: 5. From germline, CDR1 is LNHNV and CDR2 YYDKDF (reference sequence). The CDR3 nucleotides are TGTGCCACCAGCAGAGATCACGGGACAGGGCACACTGAAGCTTTCTTT. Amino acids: CATSRDHGTGHTEAFF.

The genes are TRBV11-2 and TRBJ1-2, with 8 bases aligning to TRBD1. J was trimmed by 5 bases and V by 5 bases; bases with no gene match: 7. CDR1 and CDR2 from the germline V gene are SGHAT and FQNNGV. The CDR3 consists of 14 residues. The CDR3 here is CASSPDRVGYGYTF. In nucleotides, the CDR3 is TGTGCCAGCAGCCCGGACAGGGTCGGATATGGCTACACCTTC.

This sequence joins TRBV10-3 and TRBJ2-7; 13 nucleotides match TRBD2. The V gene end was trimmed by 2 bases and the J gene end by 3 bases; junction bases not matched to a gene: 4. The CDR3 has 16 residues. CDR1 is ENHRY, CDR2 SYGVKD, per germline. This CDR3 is CAISEGLAGVSYEQYF. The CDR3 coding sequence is TGTGCCATCAGTGAGGGACTAGCGGGAGTTAGCTACGAGCAGTACTTC.